A selection of T cell receptor beta chains follows, all from one sample in a study of T-cell memory formation after mild COVID-19. TCRdb called the 5' RACE reads again in MiXCR, with one record for every CDR3 protein. The sample includes 200,000 or so distinct CDR3 sequences, roughly 18% of them seen just once. Sequencing was carried out using PBMCs or a T cell subset sorted from them (not recorded which). The receptors originated from an adult woman who had mild COVID-19 (a few samples of this study predate the infection). Cell type and time point are not known. The CDR3 runs from the conserved cysteine through the conserved F or W. D genes are given only for firm matches. Clone size appears in some rows only: once, few, many, or a class for an expanded clone.

V	D	J	size	length	DNA	CDR3
TRBV4-1	NA	TRBJ2-1	NA	13	TGCGCCAGCAGCCAAGCTCCCACACATGAGCAGTTCTTC	CASSQAPTHEQFF
TRBV4-1	NA	TRBJ1-5	many	17	TGCGCCAGCAGCCAGGTCCTTTCGGGCTCGGGCAATCAGCCCCAGCATTTT	CASSQVLSGSGNQPQHF
TRBV4-3	NA	TRBJ1-2	many	13	TGCGCCAGCAGCCGAGAGGGCTCCTATGGCTACACCTTC	CASSREGSYGYTF
TRBV15	NA	TRBJ2-1	NA	13	TGTGCCACCAGCAGAGCGGGGCCAAATGAGCAGTTCTTC	CATSRAGPNEQFF
TRBV7-6	NA	TRBJ1-6	few	14	TGTGCCAGCAGCTTAATGGGAGGCGATTCACCCATCCACTTT	CASSLMGGDSPIHF
TRBV7-2	NA	TRBJ2-1	many	16	TGTGCCAGCAGCTTTCATTCTACGAGCTCCTACAATGAGCAGTTCTTC	CASSFHSTSSYNEQFF
TRBV5-6	NA	TRBJ2-1	NA	12	TGTGCCAGCAGCCGACTGACAGATGAGCAGTTCTTC	CASSRLTDEQFF
TRBV7-2	NA	TRBJ2-7	many	13	TGTGCCAGCAGCTTCGCCCGGGACCTCGAGCAGTACTTC	CASSFARDLEQYF
TRBV2	NA	TRBJ2-7	NA	14	TGTGCCAGCAACGGGCAGGGGCGAACCTACGAGCAGTACTTC	CASNGQGRTYEQYF
TRBV29-1	NA	TRBJ1-2	few	11	TGCAGCGTTGGGGAGTACTATGGCTACACCTTC	CSVGEYYGYTF